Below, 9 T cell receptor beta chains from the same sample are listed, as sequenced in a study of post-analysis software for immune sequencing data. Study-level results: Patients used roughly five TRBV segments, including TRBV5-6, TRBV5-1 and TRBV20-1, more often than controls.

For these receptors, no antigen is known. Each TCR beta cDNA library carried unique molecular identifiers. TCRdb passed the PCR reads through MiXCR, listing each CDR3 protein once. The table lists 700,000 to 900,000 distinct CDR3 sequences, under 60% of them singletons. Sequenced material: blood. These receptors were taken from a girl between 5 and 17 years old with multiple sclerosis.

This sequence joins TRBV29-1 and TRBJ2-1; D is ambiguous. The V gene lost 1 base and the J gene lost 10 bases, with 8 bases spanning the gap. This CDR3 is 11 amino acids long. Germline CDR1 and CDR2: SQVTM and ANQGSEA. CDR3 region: CSVEVTREQFF. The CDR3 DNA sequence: TGCAGCGTTGAAGTGACCAGGGAGCAGTTCTTC.

The CDR3, as DNA: TGTGCCAGCAGCTCCCACGGGACAGGGCTGGGGTACAATGAGCAGTTCTTC. Translating it yields CASSSHGTGLGYNEQFF. The rearrangement uses TRBV5-6 and TRBJ2-1, with 9 bases aligning to TRBD1. In germline, CDR1 is SGHDT, CDR2 YYEEEE. This CDR3 is built from 17 residues. With V trimmed by 3 bases and J by 4 bases, 11 bases remained unmatched.

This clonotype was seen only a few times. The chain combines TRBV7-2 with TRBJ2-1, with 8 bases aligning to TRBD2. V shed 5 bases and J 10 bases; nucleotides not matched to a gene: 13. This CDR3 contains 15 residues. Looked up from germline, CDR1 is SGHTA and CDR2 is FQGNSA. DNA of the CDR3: TGTGCCAGCAGCCCTCCCCCAGCGGGAGCCACCGAGCAGTTCTTC. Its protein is CASSPPPAGATEQFF.

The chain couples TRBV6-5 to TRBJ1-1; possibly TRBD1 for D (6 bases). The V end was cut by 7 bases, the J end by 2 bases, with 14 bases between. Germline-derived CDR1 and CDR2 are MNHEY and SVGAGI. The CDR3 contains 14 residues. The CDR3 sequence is CASNQRDTNTEAFF. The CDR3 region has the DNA TGTGCCAGCAACCAGAGGGACACCAACACTGAAGCTTTCTTT.

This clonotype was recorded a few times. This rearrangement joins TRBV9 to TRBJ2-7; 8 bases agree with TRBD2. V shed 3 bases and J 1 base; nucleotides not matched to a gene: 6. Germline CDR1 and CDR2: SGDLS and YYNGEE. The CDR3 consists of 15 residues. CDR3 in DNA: TGTGCCAGCAGCGCAACTAGCGGAAGATCCTACGAGCAGTACTTC. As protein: CASSATSGRSYEQYF.

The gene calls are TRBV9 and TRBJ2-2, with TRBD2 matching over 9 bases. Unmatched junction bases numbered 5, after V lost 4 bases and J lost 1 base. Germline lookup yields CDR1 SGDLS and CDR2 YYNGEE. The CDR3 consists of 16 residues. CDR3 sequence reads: CASSTRLAENTGELFF. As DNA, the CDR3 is TGTGCCAGCAGCACCCGACTAGCGGAGAACACCGGGGAGCTGTTTTTT.

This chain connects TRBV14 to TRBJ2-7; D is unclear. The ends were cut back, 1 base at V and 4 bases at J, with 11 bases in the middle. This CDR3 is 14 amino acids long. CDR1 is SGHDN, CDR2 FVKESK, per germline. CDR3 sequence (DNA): TGTGCCAGCAGCCAAGGAATCGGAGAGTACGAGCAGTACTTC. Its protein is CASSQGIGEYEQYF.

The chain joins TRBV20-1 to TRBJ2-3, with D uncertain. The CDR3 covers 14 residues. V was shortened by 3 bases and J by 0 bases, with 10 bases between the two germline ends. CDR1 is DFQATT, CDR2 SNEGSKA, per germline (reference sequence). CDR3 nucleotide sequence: TGCAGTGCTAGCCCAAGGCAGAGCACAGATACGCAGTATTTT. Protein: CSASPRQSTDTQYF.

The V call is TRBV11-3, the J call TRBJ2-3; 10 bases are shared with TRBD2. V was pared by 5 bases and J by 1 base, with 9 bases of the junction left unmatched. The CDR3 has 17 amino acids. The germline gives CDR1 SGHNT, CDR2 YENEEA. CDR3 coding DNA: TGTGCCAGCAGCCTGAGCGGGAGGGGATGGGGCACAGATACGCAGTATTTT. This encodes CASSLSGRGWGTDTQYF.